A selection of T cell receptor beta chains follows, all from one sample in a study of blood T cell repertoires in COVID-19. Assay: immunoSEQ multiplex PCR; the TCRdb copy retains only in-frame clones and omits some. Among 150,000 to 200,000 clones listed, about 81% were seen once. The sequenced material came from peripheral blood. These receptors were taken from a woman of 80 years or more with COVID-19, enrolled during active disease. Both conserved end residues are part of each CDR3. A D gene is named only where the DNA matches it firmly. Clone size is given for some rows only: seen once, a few or many times, or a class if the clone is expanded.

V gene: TRBV19
clone size: NA
D gene: TRBD1
J gene: TRBJ2-2
CDR3 DNA: TGTGCCAGTAGGGCCTTTAAAGGAACAGGGGGACGGAACACCGGGGAGCTGTTTTTT
CDR3 protein: CASRAFKGTGGRNTGELFF

V gene: TRBV7-2
clone size: NA
D gene: NA
J gene: TRBJ2-2
CDR3 DNA: TGTGCCAGCAGCCTCTTCGGGGTGCTCGACACCGGGGAGCTGTTTTTT
CDR3 protein: CASSLFGVLDTGELFF

V gene: TRBV29-1
clone size: once
D gene: TRBD1
J gene: TRBJ1-1
CDR3 DNA: TGCAGCGCGCGGGACAGGGGTGCGAACACTGAAGCTTTCTTT
CDR3 protein: CSARDRGANTEAFF

V gene: TRBV7-2
clone size: NA
D gene: NA
J gene: TRBJ2-6
CDR3 DNA: TGTGCCAGCAGCTTAGGGGGAGTCTCTGGGGCCAACGTCCTGACTTTC
CDR3 protein: CASSLGGVSGANVLTF

V gene: TRBV9
clone size: NA
D gene: TRBD2
J gene: TRBJ2-3
CDR3 DNA: TGTGCCAGCAGCGTAGTTGAGGCGGGGGTGGATACGCAGTATTTT
CDR3 protein: CASSVVEAGVDTQYF

V gene: TRBV27
clone size: NA
D gene: NA
J gene: TRBJ2-2
CDR3 DNA: TGTGCCAGCAGGGCCCCCAACACCGGGGAGCTGTTTTTT
CDR3 protein: CASRAPNTGELFF

V gene: TRBV3-1/TRBV3-2
clone size: once
D gene: NA
J gene: TRBJ1-1
CDR3 DNA: TGTGCCAGCAGCCTCATGAACACTGAAGCTTTCTTT
CDR3 protein: CASSLMNTEAFF

V gene: TRBV5-5
clone size: NA
D gene: NA
J gene: TRBJ2-1
CDR3 DNA: TGTGCCACCACCACAGAAACCTACAATGAGCAGTTCTTC
CDR3 protein: CATTTETYNEQFF

V gene: TRBV24-1
clone size: NA
D gene: NA
J gene: TRBJ2-3
CDR3 DNA: TGTGCCACCCCGGAGGCGGTCACAGATACGCAGTATTTT
CDR3 protein: CATPEAVTDTQYF

V gene: TRBV13
clone size: NA
D gene: NA
J gene: TRBJ1-1
CDR3 DNA: TGTGCCAGCAGCCCCCCCCACCGACAGGCCACGAACACTGAAGCTTTCTTT
CDR3 protein: CASSPPHRQATNTEAFF

V gene: TRBV29-1
clone size: NA
D gene: TRBD1
J gene: TRBJ1-2
CDR3 DNA: TGCAGCGGACAGGGAACTAACTATGGCTACACCTTC
CDR3 protein: CSGQGTNYGYTF

V gene: TRBV2
clone size: NA
D gene: NA
J gene: TRBJ1-5
CDR3 DNA: TGTGCCACGTCATCCCAGGGTGTTCAGCCCCAGCATTTT
CDR3 protein: CATSSQGVQPQHF

V gene: TRBV27
clone size: NA
D gene: NA
J gene: TRBJ1-6
CDR3 DNA: TGTGCCAGCAGTCGCGGACAGCCGAATTCACCCCTCCACTTT
CDR3 protein: CASSRGQPNSPLHF

V gene: TRBV5-6
clone size: NA
D gene: TRBD1
J gene: TRBJ2-7
CDR3 DNA: TGTGCCAGCAGTCCTTACAGGGGGCGGGTCGAGCAGTACTTC
CDR3 protein: CASSPYRGRVEQYF

V gene: TRBV11-3
clone size: NA
D gene: NA
J gene: TRBJ2-3
CDR3 DNA: TGTGCCAGCAGCTTAGCCGGCAGGGGAGCGGTGGCAGATACGCAGTATTTT
CDR3 protein: CASSLAGRGAVADTQYF